These T cell receptor beta chains were read from a single sample in a study of CD8+ T cells in alopecia areata. Produced via immunoSEQ multiplex PCR; TCRdb's table is partial and in-frame only. The sample has about 120,000 clones; about three fifths are singletons. The source was CD8+ T cells sorted from blood, collected at week 4, from a patient treated with tofacitinib. Every receptor here comes from a human donor with alopecia areata. CDR3s include the opening cysteine and the closing phenylalanine or tryptophan. D genes are given only for firm matches. Clone size is shown for a subset of rows, as once, few, many or a class of expanded clone.

D gene	J gene	clone size	V gene	CDR3 DNA	CDR3 protein
-	TRBJ1-2	few	TRBV2	TGTGCCAGCAGTACCGGGAAGGCAGTTGGCTACACCTTC	CASSTGKAVGYTF
-	TRBJ2-3	-	TRBV5-6	TGTGCCAGCACCCTCGGGGCCTTCACAGATACGCAGTATTTT	CASTLGAFTDTQYF
TRBD1	TRBJ2-7	-	TRBV4-2	TGTGCCAGCAGCACAGGGGTCGCCTACGAGCAGTACTTC	CASSTGVAYEQYF
-	TRBJ1-1	-	TRBV29-1	TGCAGCGTTGATGGGAGGAACACTGAAGCTTTCTTT	CSVDGRNTEAFF
-	TRBJ2-7	-	TRBV4-2	TGTGCCAGCAGCCCGAAAGGGGTATCCTACGAGCAGTACTTC	CASSPKGVSYEQYF
-	TRBJ2-7	-	TRBV5-1	TGCGCCAGCAGCTTGGTTACCACCTCCTACGAGCAGTACTTC	CASSLVTTSYEQYF
-	TRBJ2-5	-	TRBV6-5	TGTGCCAGCAGTTACGTCGACCGTGGGCGAGAGACCCAGTACTTC	CASSYVDRGRETQYF
-	TRBJ2-5	-	TRBV29-1	TGCAGCGTTGATAGCGGCGGGGAGACCCAGTACTTC	CSVDSGGETQYF
TRBD2	TRBJ2-3	few	TRBV2	TGTGCCAGCAGTGAATCAAGCGGGGTCACAGATACGCAGTATTTT	CASSESSGVTDTQYF
-	TRBJ2-3	-	TRBV28	TGTGCCAGCAGTTTAGGGGACATCGGGATCGGGGATACGCAGTATTTT	CASSLGDIGIGDTQYF
-	TRBJ2-7	-	TRBV2	TGTGCCAGCAGGATGTACGAGCAGTACTTC	CASRMYEQYF
TRBD1	TRBJ2-5	few	TRBV29-1	TGCAGCGTTGACTCGGGACAGCAAGAGACCCAGTACTTC	CSVDSGQQETQYF
TRBD2	TRBJ2-7	-	TRBV4-2	TGTGCCAGCAGCCAAGAGGGTAGGGGACTAGCGGGGTACGAGCAGTACTTC	CASSQEGRGLAGYEQYF
-	TRBJ2-5	-	TRBV7-9	TGTGCCAGCAGCTTAGTAGAGACCCAGTACTTC	CASSLVETQYF
-	TRBJ2-7	few	TRBV7-2	TGTGCCAGCAGCTTAGAGTTGGGGGAGGACTACGAGCAGTACTTC	CASSLELGEDYEQYF
-	TRBJ1-1	-	TRBV4-1	TGCGCCAGCAGCCAAACGGCCTCTTACACTGAAGCTTTCTTT	CASSQTASYTEAFF
-	TRBJ2-4	few	TRBV30	TGTGCCTGGAATCTGGGAAACATTCAGTACTTC	CAWNLGNIQYF
-	TRBJ1-2	-	TRBV29-1	TGCAGCGTTGAGGCACCGACTAACTATGGCTACACCTTC	CSVEAPTNYGYTF
TRBD1	TRBJ1-5	few	TRBV7-9	TGTGCCAGCAGCTTAGTTGGACAGGGAATCCAGCCCCAGCATTTT	CASSLVGQGIQPQHF
-	TRBJ1-5	-	TRBV4-1	TGCGCCAGCAGCCAAGCGTCGGGGGCGCGTCAGCCCCAGCATTTT	CASSQASGARQPQHF
TRBD1	TRBJ2-7	once	TRBV9	TGTGCCAGCAGCGTGGTGGGGCAGGGGGCCCACGAGCAGTACTTC	CASSVVGQGAHEQYF
-	TRBJ1-3	-	TRBV13	TGTGCCAGCAGCTTTGTAGGGGCTGGAAACACCATATATTTT	CASSFVGAGNTIYF
-	TRBJ1-1	few	TRBV30	TGTGCCTGGAGTATGGCGACTGAAGCTTTCTTT	CAWSMATEAFF
TRBD1	TRBJ2-7	-	TRBV27	TGTGCCAGCAGACCAGACAGGGAGACCTACGAGCAGTACTTC	CASRPDRETYEQYF
-	TRBJ1-3	few	TRBV29-1	TGCAGCGTCCCCGGAGGAGGGGAAGGAAACACCATATATTTT	CSVPGGGEGNTIYF
TRBD2	TRBJ2-7	once	TRBV27	TGTGCCAGCAGAGTTGCGGGGGGCACGAGCTACGAGCAGTACTTC	CASRVAGGTSYEQYF
-	TRBJ2-1	-	TRBV13	TGTGCCAGCAGCTTACGCGGGGGCCAGTACAATGAGCAGTTCTTC	CASSLRGGQYNEQFF
-	TRBJ2-1	-	TRBV5-6	TGTGCCAGCAGCTGGAGCGGTTCCTACAATGAGCAGTTCTTC	CASSWSGSYNEQFF
-	TRBJ1-2	-	TRBV5-1	TGCGCCAGTAAAACGGACGGCAACTATGGCTACACCTTC	CASKTDGNYGYTF
-	TRBJ2-1	few	TRBV4-2	TGTGCCAGCAGCCAAGATCGCCCAGCCTGGAAACTCTTC	CASSQDRPAWKLF
-	TRBJ2-5	-	TRBV7-8	TGTGCCAGCAGCTTGGAGGGGCAAGAGACCCAGTACTTC	CASSLEGQETQYF
-	TRBJ1-5	few	TRBV2	TGTGCCAGCAGCGGGGGGAGGGCCGCAGACAATCAGCCCCAGCATTTT	CASSGGRAADNQPQHF
-	TRBJ2-7	few	TRBV29-1	TGCAGCGTCTTTCTGACACCCGCGGGGGAGCAGTACTTC	CSVFLTPAGEQYF
-	TRBJ2-5	-	TRBV2	TGTGCCAGCACCCCAGGGGCCCGGGAGACCCAGTACTTC	CASTPGARETQYF
-	TRBJ2-2	-	TRBV30	TGTGCCTGGAGTGTACCAGGGATCGGGGAGCTGTTTTTT	CAWSVPGIGELFF
-	TRBJ2-7	-	TRBV6-5	TGTGCCAGCAGTTCGCGGGACAGTTCCTACGAGCAGTACTTC	CASSSRDSSYEQYF
TRBD1	TRBJ2-1	-	TRBV29-1	TGCAGCGGCCAGGACAGGGGATCCTACAATGAGCAGTTCTTC	CSGQDRGSYNEQFF
-	TRBJ1-1	-	TRBV30	TGTGCCTGGAGGTCAATGGGAACTGAAGCTTTCTTT	CAWRSMGTEAFF
TRBD1	TRBJ1-6	-	TRBV4-1	TGCGCCAGCAGCCAAGATCGGATAGTGGGGACAGGCAATTCACCCCTCCACTTT	CASSQDRIVGTGNSPLHF